The 22 T cell receptor beta chains in this list originate from one sample, sequenced in a study of CD8+CD57+ T cells in acquired aplastic anemia. The sequenced patients had an expansion of CD8+CD57+ cells seen by flow cytometry. The TCR beta profiling, which covered VDJ combination and CDR3 sequence, was carried out using genomic DNA as the template. TCRdb reprocessed the reads via MiXCR and lists one record per CDR3 protein. Of 95,000 to 150,000 distinct CDR3 sequences in the sample, almost 40% were seen once. The specimen sequenced was sorted CD4+, CD8+, or CD8+CD57+ T cells (not recorded which) from PBMCs. These receptors all come from a human donor with aplastic anemia.

This clonotype was seen many times. V gene TRBV9 combines with J gene TRBJ2-2; D unresolved. CDR3 length: 13 amino acids. In germline, CDR1 is SGDLS, CDR2 YYNGEE. The V and J ends lost 7 bases and 3 bases respectively, with 10 bases between them. CDR3 region: CASSERDTGELFF. In DNA, the CDR3 is TGTGCCAGCTCGGAAAGGGACACCGGGGAGCTGTTTTTT.

This clonotype was seen at least ten times. The chain couples TRBV27 to TRBJ1-5; 10 nucleotides match TRBD1. Germline-derived CDR1 and CDR2 are MNHEY and SMNVEV (reference sequence). The CDR3 contains 15 residues. After removal of 5 bases from V and 12 bases from J, the junction contained 13 bases not matched to a gene. CDR3 sequence reads: CASSPRQGAGLLQHF. CDR3 coding DNA: TGTGCCAGCAGTCCTAGACAGGGGGCTGGTCTGCTCCAGCATTTT.

The table lists this clonotype with many counts. The chain links TRBV19 to TRBJ1-1; D is undetermined. The CDR3 loop spans 12 amino acids. Germline CDR1 reads LNHDA; CDR2 reads SQIVND (reference sequence). V was clipped by 4 bases and J by 3 bases, with 6 bases between them. The DNA of the CDR3 is TGTGCCAGTAGTAGGTGGGACACTGAAGCTTTCTTT. Translating it yields CASSRWDTEAFF. The whole variable domain, filled in from reference TRBV19 and TRBJ1-1, reads DGGITQSPKYLFRKEGQNVTLSCEQNLNHDAMYWYRQDPGQGLRLIYYSQIVNDFQKGDIAEGYSVSREKKESFPLTVTSAQKNPTAFYLCASSRWDTEAFFGQGTRLTVV.

About this clonotype: Being one base from a much bigger clone, this may be a read error. V usage is TRBV7-8 and J usage is TRBJ1-5, with a tentative D call TRBD1 (5 bases). Trimming removed 5 bases from V and 5 bases from J, with 19 bases in between. The germline gives CDR1 SGHVS, CDR2 FQNEAQ. The CDR3 runs to 16 residues. This CDR3 reads CASSVNRDGEDQPQHF. CDR3 DNA sequence: TGTGCCAGCAGCGTAAACCGGGACGGGGAGGATCAGCCCCAGCATTTT.

The rearrangement links TRBV28 to TRBJ1-3, with D possibly matching TRBD1 (6 bases). The germline CDR1 and CDR2 sequences are MDHEN and SYDVKM. V lost 4 bases to trimming and J lost 4 bases, with 11 bases between them. The CDR3 spans 14 residues. CDR3 coding DNA: TGTGCCAGCAGTTCTCGGACAGACGGAAACACCATATATTTT. Translated, it gives CASSSRTDGNTIYF.

The rearrangement uses TRBV10-2 and TRBJ1-1, with D unclear. Per germline, CDR1 WSHSY and CDR2 SAAADI. The CDR3 totals 13 residues. Trimming took off 6 bases at V and 3 bases at J, with 11 bases between the two ends. CDR3 DNA: TGCGCCAGCAGCCTCGGACTGGACACTGAAGCTTTCTTT. Residues: CASSLGLDTEAFF.

The sample holds many counts of this clonotype. The CDR3 loop is CASSPSHRVNSPLHF. CDR3 bases: TGTGCCAGCAGCCCATCCCATAGGGTTAATTCACCCCTCCACTTT. V gene TRBV3-1 combines with J gene TRBJ1-6; no clear D. This CDR3 has 15 residues. V gave up 4 bases and J gave up 6 bases, with 13 bases separating them. Germline V gives CDR1 LGHDT, CDR2 YNNKEL (reference sequence).

Points on this clonotype: Sequence at one end of the junction differs from germline and may be a read error. The chain couples TRBV7-9 to TRBJ2-7; D is unclear. Germline V gives CDR1 SEHNR, CDR2 FQNEAQ (reference sequence). The CDR3 spans 13 residues. This CDR3 reads CAGSLVGPYEQYF. CDR3 in DNA: TGTGCCGGCAGCTTAGTTGGCCCCTACGAGCAGTACTTC.

This clonotype was picked up many times. This sequence joins TRBV6-1 and TRBJ2-1; TRBD1 matches 8 bases. This CDR3 has 17 residues. Germline CDR1 MNHNS, CDR2 SASEGT. Trimming removed 4 bases from V and 9 bases from J; junction bases left unmatched: 17. CDR3 coding DNA: TGTGCCAGCAGTGTATCACCCGGACAGGGCTTGTCGAGTGAGCAGTTCTTC. This codes for CASSVSPGQGLSSEQFF.

This clonotype was seen ten or more times. The chain couples TRBV19 to TRBJ2-7, with TRBD1 matching over 9 bases. This CDR3 is 16 amino acids long. Germline lookup yields CDR1 LNHDA and CDR2 SQIVND (reference sequence). With V trimmed by 5 bases and J by 2 bases, 10 bases remained unmatched. The chain's CDR3 is CASSRGRGQGTYEQYF. Written as DNA, the CDR3 is TGTGCCAGTAGTCGGGGTAGGGGACAGGGTACCTACGAGCAGTACTTC.

Comment on this clonotype: This may be a read error: a much more frequent sequence differs by one nucleotide. The V and J genes are TRBV7-3 and TRBJ2-1; D may be TRBD1 or TRBD2 (5 bases each). The CDR3 consists of 14 residues. The germline CDR1 and CDR2 sequences are SGHTA and FQGTGA. The CDR3 DNA sequence: TGCGCCAGCAGCCGAGGGGTCCTTAGGAATGAGCAGTTCTTC. Its translation: CASSRGVLRNEQFF.

The rearrangement links TRBV6-1 to TRBJ1-5; D gene ambiguous. Germline V gene data show CDR1 as MNHNS and CDR2 as SASEGT. Trimming pared 8 bases from V and 0 bases from J, leaving 14 bases between. This CDR3 is built from 15 residues. The CDR3 is CASAQLRDSNQPQHF. CDR3 DNA sequence: TGTGCCAGCGCCCAGCTCCGGGATAGCAATCAGCCCCAGCATTTT.

The chain employs TRBV9 and TRBJ2-1; D remains ambiguous. Trimming shortened V by 3 bases and J by 5 bases, and 3 bases separated the two germline ends. CDR3 length equals 11 residues. Germline V CDR1 and CDR2: SGDLS, YYNGEE. The CDR3, as DNA: TGTGCCAGCAGCGAGAACAATGAGCAGTTCTTC. Residues: CASSENNEQFF.

This chain joins TRBV6-2 or TRBV6-3 and TRBJ2-3; tentatively, D is TRBD2 (7 bases). Germline V lookup: CDR1 MNHEY, CDR2 SVGEGT. The CDR3 has 18 amino acids. Trimming took off 0 bases at V and 1 base at J, with 17 bases between the two ends. The CDR3: CASSYSMWGGAGTDTQYF. CDR3 sequence (DNA): TGTGCCAGCAGTTACTCCATGTGGGGGGGGGCTGGCACAGATACGCAGTATTTT.

The V gene is TRBV10-1, the J gene TRBJ2-5; TRBD1 matches 9 bases. Germline V gene lookup returns CDR1 WNHNN and CDR2 SYGVQD (reference sequence). After removal of 2 bases from V and 4 bases from J, the junction contained 2 bases not matched to a gene. The CDR3 is 14 residues long. The CDR3 region is CASSETGGAETQYF. As DNA, the CDR3 is TGCGCCAGCAGTGAGACAGGGGGCGCAGAGACCCAGTACTTC.

In its sample, this clonotype was seen many times. The chain couples TRBV15 to TRBJ2-4; a possible D gene is TRBD2 (7 bases). Looked up from germline, CDR1 is LNHNV and CDR2 is YYDKDF (reference sequence). The CDR3 is made up of 18 amino acids. Trimming shortened V by 0 bases and J by 7 bases, and 22 bases separated the two germline ends. The CDR3 loop reads CATSREKWGGQVWNIQYF. The DNA for the CDR3 is TGTGCCACCAGCAGAGAAAAGTGGGGGGGGCAGGTGTGGAACATTCAGTACTTC.

This clonotype was observed at least ten times. The V call is TRBV4-3, the J call TRBJ1-3; D possibly corresponds to TRBD1 (5 bases). The length of the CDR3 is 15 residues. Trimming took 0 bases from V and 4 from J, leaving 10 bases between them. Per the germline V gene, CDR1 is LGHNA and CDR2 is YSLEER. CDR3 residues: CASSQDGTKGNTIYF. In DNA, the CDR3 is TGCGCCAGCAGCCAAGACGGGACGAAAGGAAACACCATATATTTT.

With respect to this clonotype: A read error is possible here, since a much larger clone lies one base away. This likely comes from a read error, as the CDR3 has no conserved phenylalanine or tryptophan at its end. CDR3 residues: CASSPIQYPSRNYGYTL. CDR3 sequence (DNA): TGTGCCAGCAGTCCGATACAGTATCCGTCGAGAAACTATGGCTACACCCTC. The rearrangement joins TRBV6-1 to TRBJ1-2; D unclear. Germline V CDR1 and CDR2: MNHNS, SASEGT. Trimming removed 5 bases from V and 2 bases from J, with 21 bases in between. This CDR3 has 17 residues.

This clonotype has at least ten counts. J is TRBJ2-1 and V is TRBV7-9, with D perhaps TRBD1 or TRBD2 (6 bases each). Germline V gene sequence: CDR1 SEHNR, CDR2 FQNEAQ (reference sequence). This CDR3 region has 13 residues. V lost 3 bases and J 8 bases, leaving 11 bases between the germline ends. The CDR3 sequence is CASSFWGADEQFF. Written as DNA, the CDR3 is TGTGCCAGCAGCTTCTGGGGGGCGGATGAGCAGTTCTTC.

This clonotype was observed many times. This chain uses TRBV4-1 with TRBJ2-7; 12 bases match TRBD2. V lost 1 base, J lost 3 bases, and 1 base stayed unmatched. CDR3 size: 15 residues. Germline-derived CDR1 and CDR2 are MGHRA and YSYEKL. CDR3 protein: CASSQGTSGDYEQYF. For the CDR3, the DNA is TGCGCCAGCAGCCAAGGGACTAGCGGGGACTACGAGCAGTACTTC.

This chain links TRBV15 with TRBJ2-3, with 12 bases identical to TRBD2. The germline CDR1 and CDR2 sequences are LNHNV and YYDKDF (reference sequence). The V and J ends lost 4 bases and 6 bases, in that order; junction bases with no gene match: 14. The CDR3 has 18 amino acids. CDR3 loop: CATSTRRLAGETQDTQYF. CDR3 coding DNA: TGTGCCACCAGCACCCGAAGACTAGCGGGGGAGACCCAGGATACGCAGTATTTT.

This clonotype came up many times. The chain carries TRBV7-9 and TRBJ1-2; D gene uncertain. Germline V gene data show CDR1 as SEHNR and CDR2 as FQNEAQ (reference sequence). The CDR3 length is 14 residues. The germline V and J ends were trimmed by 1 base and 8 bases, with 14 bases remaining between them. The CDR3 loop is CASSLVEGAKGYTF. CDR3 nucleotide sequence: TGTGCCAGCAGCTTAGTGGAGGGAGCGAAAGGCTACACCTTC.